This T cell receptor beta chain was sequenced in a study of lymphopenia after photon versus proton radiotherapy. Germline lookup yields CDR1 MDHEN and CDR2 SYDVKM. The V gene end was trimmed by 5 bases and the J gene end by 8 bases; junction bases not matched to a gene: 14. The CDR3 is made up of 16 amino acids. Generated by immunoSEQ multiplex PCR, the TCRdb table keeps only in-frame clones and is missing some. The sample shows more than 70,000 clones, around four fifths of them seen only once. This clone was seen once. The chain carries TRBV28 and TRBJ2-1; 8 bases are a match to TRBD2. Sequenced material: peripheral blood, taken from a patient treated with proton-based radiotherapy. This TCR derives from a man aged 55 to 70 with pancreatic cancer. The CDR3 reads CASSPLPGLDLDEQFF. Written as DNA, the CDR3 is TGTGCCAGCAGTCCTCTACCGGGACTAGATCTGGATGAGCAGTTCTTC. Supplemented by reference TRBV28 and TRBJ2-1, the full variable domain reads DVKVTQSSRYLVKRTGEKVFLECVQDMDHENMFWYRQDPGLGLRLIYFSYDVKMKEKGDIPEGYSVSREKKERFSLILESASTNQTSMYLCASSPLPGLDLDEQFFGPGTRLTVL.